This is a list of T cell receptor beta chains from one sample in a study of blood T cells in healthy people across ages. MiXCR, run by TCRdb on the 5' RACE reads, gives a single entry per CDR3 protein. In the table there are around 1,600,000 distinct CDR3 sequences, roughly two fifths of which are singletons. Sequencing was carried out using blood. The source of these receptors is a woman under 30 in good health. Both conserved end residues are part of each CDR3. The order of the fields is clone size, V gene, J gene, D gene, CDR3 protein, CDR3 DNA. D genes are given only for firm matches. The listing skips clone size in some rows; elsewhere it reads once, few, many or a size class.

abundance: few
v_gene: TRBV12-3/TRBV12-4
j_gene: TRBJ1-1
d_gene: TRBD1
CDR3aa: CASSPLRTGLNTEAFF
CDR3nt: TGTGCCAGCAGTCCTCTTAGGACAGGGTTGAACACTGAAGCTTTCTTT

abundance: .
v_gene: TRBV27
j_gene: TRBJ2-7
d_gene: .
CDR3aa: CASSLGTAIGYEQYF
CDR3nt: TGTGCCAGCAGTTTAGGCACCGCGATCGGGTACGAGCAGTACTTC

abundance: .
v_gene: TRBV7-3
j_gene: TRBJ2-1
d_gene: .
CDR3aa: CASSLGLIYNEQFF
CDR3nt: TGTGCCAGCAGCTTAGGACTTATTTACAATGAGCAGTTCTTC

abundance: .
v_gene: TRBV7-2
j_gene: TRBJ2-7
d_gene: TRBD2
CDR3aa: CASSLGAASGGGLYNEQYF
CDR3nt: TGTGCCAGCAGCTTAGGGGCGGCTAGCGGGGGGGGACTTTACAATGAGCAGTACTTC

abundance: few
v_gene: TRBV10-3
j_gene: TRBJ2-1
d_gene: TRBD2
CDR3aa: CAISEYSGSLGDEQFF
CDR3nt: TGTGCCATCAGCGAGTATAGCGGGTCCCTTGGGGATGAGCAGTTCTTC

abundance: .
v_gene: TRBV21-1
j_gene: TRBJ2-1
d_gene: .
CDR3aa: CARASLRSENYNEQFF
CDR3nt: TGTGCCAGAGCCTCCCTCCGGTCCGAAAACTACAATGAGCAGTTCTTC

abundance: few
v_gene: TRBV29-1
j_gene: TRBJ1-2
d_gene: .
CDR3aa: CSVEGGPDYGYTF
CDR3nt: TGCAGCGTTGAAGGGGGCCCCGACTATGGCTACACCTTC

abundance: few
v_gene: TRBV7-2
j_gene: TRBJ1-1
d_gene: TRBD1
CDR3aa: CASSNRQGRTVDTEAFF
CDR3nt: TGTGCCAGCAGCAATAGACAGGGACGAACTGTTGACACTGAAGCTTTCTTT

abundance: .
v_gene: TRBV20-1
j_gene: TRBJ2-1
d_gene: TRBD2
CDR3aa: CSARESGRAGDEQFF
CDR3nt: TGCAGTGCTAGAGAGAGCGGGAGGGCCGGTGATGAGCAGTTCTTC

abundance: few
v_gene: TRBV20-1
j_gene: TRBJ2-7
d_gene: .
CDR3aa: CSANREAYEQYF
CDR3nt: TGCAGTGCTAACAGGGAAGCCTACGAGCAGTACTTC